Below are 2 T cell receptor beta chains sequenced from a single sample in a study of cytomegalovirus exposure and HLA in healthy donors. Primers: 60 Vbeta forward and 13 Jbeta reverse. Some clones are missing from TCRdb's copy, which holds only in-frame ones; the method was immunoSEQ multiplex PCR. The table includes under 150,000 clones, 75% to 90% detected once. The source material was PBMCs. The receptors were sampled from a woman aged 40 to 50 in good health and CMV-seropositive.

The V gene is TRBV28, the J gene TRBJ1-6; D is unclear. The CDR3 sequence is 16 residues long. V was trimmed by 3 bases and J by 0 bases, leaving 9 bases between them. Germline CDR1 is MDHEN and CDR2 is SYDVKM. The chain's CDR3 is CASSFSGSSYNSPLHF. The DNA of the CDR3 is TGTGCCAGCAGTTTCTCGGGGAGCTCCTATAATTCACCCCTCCACTTT.

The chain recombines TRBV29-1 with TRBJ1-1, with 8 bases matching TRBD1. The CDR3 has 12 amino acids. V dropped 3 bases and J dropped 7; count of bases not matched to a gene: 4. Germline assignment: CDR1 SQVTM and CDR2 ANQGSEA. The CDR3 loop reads CSVEYRGGEAFF. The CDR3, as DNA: TGCAGCGTTGAGTACAGGGGGGGTGAAGCTTTCTTT.